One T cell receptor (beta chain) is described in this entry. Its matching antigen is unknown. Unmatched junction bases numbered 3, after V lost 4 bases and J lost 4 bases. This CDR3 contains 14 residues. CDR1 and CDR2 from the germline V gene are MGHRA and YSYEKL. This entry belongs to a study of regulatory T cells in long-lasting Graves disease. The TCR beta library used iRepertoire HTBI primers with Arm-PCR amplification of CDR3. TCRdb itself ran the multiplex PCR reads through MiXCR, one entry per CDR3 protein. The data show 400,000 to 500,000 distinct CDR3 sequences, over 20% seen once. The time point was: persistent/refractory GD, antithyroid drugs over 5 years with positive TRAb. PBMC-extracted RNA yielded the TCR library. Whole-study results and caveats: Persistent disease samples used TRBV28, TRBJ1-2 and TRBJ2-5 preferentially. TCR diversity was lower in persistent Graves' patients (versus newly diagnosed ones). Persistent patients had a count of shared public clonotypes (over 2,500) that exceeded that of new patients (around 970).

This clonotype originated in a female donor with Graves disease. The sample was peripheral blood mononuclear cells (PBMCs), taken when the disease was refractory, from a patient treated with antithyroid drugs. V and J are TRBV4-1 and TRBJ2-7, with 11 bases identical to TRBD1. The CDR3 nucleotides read TGCGCCAGCAGCCGGGACAGGGGGTTTTACGAGCAGTACTTC. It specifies CASSRDRGFYEQYF.